This T cell receptor beta chain was sequenced for a study of blood T cell repertoires in COVID-19. Study-level information: The samples span acute and convalescent COVID-19 from the United States, Italy and Spain. In each case, the material was cDNA or gDNA derived from T cells, B-cell-depleted T cells, or PBMCs.

As originally analysed: The assay estimated nucleated cells by amplifying reference gene primers. Sequenced by immunoSEQ multiplex PCR; TCRdb stores in-frame clones only, minus some. Clone size and the V and J calls come from that table; the DNA yielded D and trimming. The repertoire holds 230,000 or so clones, with about 90% as singletons. In germline, CDR1 is SGHTA, CDR2 FQGNSA. The CDR3 has 15 residues. V dropped 5 bases and J dropped 2; count of bases not matched to a gene: 3. Enrollment of patients from Seattle took place during active infection, with longitudinal follow-up. This receptor was taken from a woman aged 55-69 years with COVID-19, enrolled during active disease. V is TRBV7-2 and J is TRBJ1-3, with 10 bases aligning to TRBD1. The sequenced sample consisted of peripheral blood. CDR3 amino acids: CASSPDRGPGNTIYF. In nucleotides, the CDR3 is TGTGCCAGCAGCCCCGACAGGGGGCCTGGAAACACCATATATTTT.